The rows below give T cell receptor beta chains drawn from one sample of a study of spatial heterogeneity in lung cancer. MiXCR was run by TCRdb on the 5' RACE reads, yielding one entry per CDR3 protein. The sample has some 22,000 distinct CDR3 sequences, 4% to 5% seen once. Material: PBMCs, obtained at surgery. The receptors stem from a male donor with early-stage non-small cell lung cancer. Both conserved end residues are part of each CDR3. The order of the fields is V gene, CDR3 length, J gene, D gene, clone size, CDR3 DNA, CDR3 protein. The D gene is left open where the match is weak. Not every row has a clone size; where given, it reads once, few, many or a size class.

TRBV7-8	15	TRBJ2-7	TRBD1	many	TGTGCCAGCAGCTTAGTGCGGACAGGGGGTAGGAAGCAGTACTTC	CASSLVRTGGRKQYF
TRBV18	13	TRBJ1-1	TRBD1	many	TGTGCCAGCTCACCGGGACAGGACACTGAAGCTTTCTTT	CASSPGQDTEAFF
TRBV18	15	TRBJ2-7	TRBD2	many	TGTGCCAGCTCACCCCGGACTAGCGGGGATAACGAGCAGTACTTC	CASSPRTSGDNEQYF
TRBV9	13	TRBJ2-7	TRBD1	medium-sized	TGTGCCAGCAGCGGACAGGGGGCGTACGAGCAGTACTTC	CASSGQGAYEQYF
TRBV7-2	15	TRBJ2-1	.	many	TGTGCCAGCAGCTTAATTCTGGGGGAGTACAATGAGCAGTTCTTC	CASSLILGEYNEQFF
TRBV7-9	15	TRBJ2-5	TRBD2	many	TGTGCCAGCAGCTTTCTCCCTGGCGGGGGAGAGACCCAGTACTTC	CASSFLPGGGETQYF
TRBV18	15	TRBJ2-7	.	many	TGTGCCAGCTCACCAGGGCCTAGAGGAGTAGGAGAGCAGTACTTC	CASSPGPRGVGEQYF
TRBV3-1	14	TRBJ1-5	.	many	TGTGCCAGCAGCCAAGAACTTCGGGCCCAGCCCCAGCATTTT	CASSQELRAQPQHF
TRBV12-3/TRBV12-4	15	TRBJ2-7	TRBD2	.	TGTGCCAGCAGTCAAGCGCGGGGGTCCTCCTACGAGCAGTACTTC	CASSQARGSSYEQYF
TRBV2	14	TRBJ2-3	TRBD2	many	TGTGCCAGCAGTGTAACTAGCGGACGGGATACGCAGTATTTT	CASSVTSGRDTQYF
TRBV11-2	11	TRBJ2-7	.	many	TGTGCCAGCAGCGGGCTATCCGAGCAGTACTTC	CASSGLSEQYF
TRBV3-1	13	TRBJ2-2	.	few	TGTGCCAGCAGCTTAGAGTACACCGGGGAGCTGTTTTTT	CASSLEYTGELFF
TRBV5-1	15	TRBJ2-3	.	.	TGCGCCAGCAGAGCGAGGGGCGGTAACACAGATACGCAGTATTTT	CASRARGGNTDTQYF
TRBV7-2	16	TRBJ2-3	TRBD2	many	TGTGCCAGCAGCTTATTCATTGCGGGAGGGCCAGATACGCAGTATTTT	CASSLFIAGGPDTQYF
TRBV5-1	12	TRBJ1-2	.	many	TGCGCCAGCTCGGAGAATAGTCGCGGCTACACCTTC	CASSENSRGYTF
TRBV18	16	TRBJ2-7	.	.	TGTGCCAGCTCACCAGGAAGAGGCAGTCAAGCCCACGAGCAGTACTTC	CASSPGRGSQAHEQYF
TRBV11-2	15	TRBJ1-4	TRBD1	many	TGTGCCAGCAGTTCTCGACAGGGAGCTAATGAAAAACTGTTTTTT	CASSSRQGANEKLFF
TRBV20-1	14	TRBJ2-7	TRBD2	many	TGCAGTGCTATTCGCGGGGGGAATTCCTACGAGCAGTACTTC	CSAIRGGNSYEQYF
TRBV12-5	11	TRBJ2-1	TRBD1	many	TGTGCTAGTGGTGGGACAGTCGGGCAGTTCTTC	CASGGTVGQFF
TRBV29-1	13	TRBJ1-1	.	.	TGCAGCGTTGGCCACCACTCAAACACTGAAGCTTTCTTT	CSVGHHSNTEAFF
TRBV20-1	14	TRBJ1-2	.	many	TGCAGTGCTAGAGATAATGCGGTATCCGGGGGCTACACCTTC	CSARDNAVSGGYTF
TRBV25-1	14	TRBJ2-3	.	many	TGTGCCAGCAGTGTTGAGGGGGGCACAGATACGCAGTATTTT	CASSVEGGTDTQYF
TRBV13	14	TRBJ2-1	.	many	TGTGCCAGCAGCCCCCGAAGGGTCGGGAATGAGCAGTTCTTC	CASSPRRVGNEQFF
TRBV28	15	TRBJ2-1	TRBD2	many	TGTGCCAGCAGGACGACTAGCGGGATTTACAATGAGCAGTTCTTC	CASRTTSGIYNEQFF
TRBV7-3	15	TRBJ2-3	TRBD1	many	TGTGCCAGCAGCCCGAAGACAGGGCTTACAGATACGCAGTATTTT	CASSPKTGLTDTQYF
TRBV7-9	18	TRBJ2-2	.	many	TGTGCCAGCAGCTTAAGTACGGGGGGCATTTGGAACACCGGGGAGCTGTTTTTT	CASSLSTGGIWNTGELFF
TRBV6-5	14	TRBJ2-7	TRBD2	many	TGTGCCAGCAGTTACGCGGGGGGCGCCTACGAGCAGTACTTC	CASSYAGGAYEQYF
TRBV7-2	15	TRBJ2-3	TRBD1	medium-sized	TGTGCCAGCAGCCAGGGGGCGGGTTTCACAGATACGCAGTATTTT	CASSQGAGFTDTQYF
TRBV28	14	TRBJ1-1	TRBD1	medium-sized	TGTGCCAGCAGTCCAGGGACAGGGAACACTGAAGCTTTCTTT	CASSPGTGNTEAFF
TRBV6-1	15	TRBJ1-1	.	many	TGTGCCAGCAGTGTCCTAACAGGGCAGAACACTGAAGCTTTCTTT	CASSVLTGQNTEAFF
TRBV5-1	17	TRBJ1-5	.	many	TGCGCCAGCAGCCCAACCCCCGGGGGAGGAGGCAATCAGCCCCAGCATTTT	CASSPTPGGGGNQPQHF
TRBV19	15	TRBJ2-3	.	many	TGTGCCAGTAGTTCCAACAGGAAGAGCACAGATACGCAGTATTTT	CASSSNRKSTDTQYF
TRBV7-2	15	TRBJ2-7	.	many	TGTGCCAGCAGCTTTAGTGGGGCCCGGACCTACGAGCAGTACTTC	CASSFSGARTYEQYF
TRBV29-1	14	TRBJ2-7	TRBD1	.	TGCAGCGTTGTAGGGACAGGGGTAGGCTACGAGCAGTACTTC	CSVVGTGVGYEQYF
TRBV6-5	16	TRBJ2-4	.	many	TGTGCCAGCAGTTCCATTTCGGGGACGGCCAAAAACATTCAGTACTTC	CASSSISGTAKNIQYF
TRBV10-3	15	TRBJ1-5	TRBD1	many	TGTGCCATCAGCCGGGGACAGGGAAGCAATCAGCCCCAGCATTTT	CAISRGQGSNQPQHF
TRBV20-1	17	TRBJ2-2	TRBD2	medium-sized	TGCAGTGCTCCCGGGACTAGCGGGAGTGAGAACACCGGGGAGCTGTTTTTT	CSAPGTSGSENTGELFF
TRBV20-1	12	TRBJ1-1	.	.	TGCAGTGCCAAGACAGGGAACACTGAAGCTTTCTTT	CSAKTGNTEAFF
TRBV5-1	14	TRBJ1-6	.	many	TGCGCCAGCAGTCTTGTCAGTGATAATTCACCCCTCCACTTT	CASSLVSDNSPLHF
TRBV6-1	15	TRBJ2-3	.	few	TGTGCCAGCAGTGAAGCGGGGGTTAGCACAGATACGCAGTATTTT	CASSEAGVSTDTQYF
TRBV29-1	15	TRBJ2-3	TRBD1	many	TGCAGCGTTGCGGGGACAGGGGGCGTAACAGATACGCAGTATTTT	CSVAGTGGVTDTQYF
TRBV28	14	TRBJ2-7	TRBD1	many	TGTGCCAGCAGTTATGCTGGGACAGGCAACGAGCAGTACTTC	CASSYAGTGNEQYF
TRBV7-2	14	TRBJ2-1	.	many	TGTGCCAGCAGCGCCATGGGCTCCTACAATGAGCAGTTCTTC	CASSAMGSYNEQFF
TRBV12-3/TRBV12-4	16	TRBJ2-1	.	.	TGTGCCAGCATCACGAAGACGGTAAGTTCCTACAATGAGCGGTTCTTC	CASITKTVSSYNERFF
TRBV11-2	15	TRBJ2-7	TRBD1	many	TGTGCCAGCAGCCGCCGGGACAGGGGGAAAAGCGAGCAGTACTTC	CASSRRDRGKSEQYF
TRBV12-3/TRBV12-4	12	TRBJ2-7	.	medium-sized	TGTGCCACCAACCGGGGTGTGGGTGAGCAGTACTTC	CATNRGVGEQYF
TRBV12-3/TRBV12-4	15	TRBJ2-7	TRBD2	.	TGTGCCAGCAGTTTGGGACTAGCGGTATCCTACGAGCAGTACTTC	CASSLGLAVSYEQYF
TRBV28	15	TRBJ2-7	.	.	TGTGCCAGCAGCATCGGGGCGGGGGCCGCCTACGAGCAGTACTTC	CASSIGAGAAYEQYF
TRBV7-8	14	TRBJ1-6	TRBD1	many	TGTGCCAGCAGCCCTCGACAGGGGAATTCACCCCTCCACTTT	CASSPRQGNSPLHF